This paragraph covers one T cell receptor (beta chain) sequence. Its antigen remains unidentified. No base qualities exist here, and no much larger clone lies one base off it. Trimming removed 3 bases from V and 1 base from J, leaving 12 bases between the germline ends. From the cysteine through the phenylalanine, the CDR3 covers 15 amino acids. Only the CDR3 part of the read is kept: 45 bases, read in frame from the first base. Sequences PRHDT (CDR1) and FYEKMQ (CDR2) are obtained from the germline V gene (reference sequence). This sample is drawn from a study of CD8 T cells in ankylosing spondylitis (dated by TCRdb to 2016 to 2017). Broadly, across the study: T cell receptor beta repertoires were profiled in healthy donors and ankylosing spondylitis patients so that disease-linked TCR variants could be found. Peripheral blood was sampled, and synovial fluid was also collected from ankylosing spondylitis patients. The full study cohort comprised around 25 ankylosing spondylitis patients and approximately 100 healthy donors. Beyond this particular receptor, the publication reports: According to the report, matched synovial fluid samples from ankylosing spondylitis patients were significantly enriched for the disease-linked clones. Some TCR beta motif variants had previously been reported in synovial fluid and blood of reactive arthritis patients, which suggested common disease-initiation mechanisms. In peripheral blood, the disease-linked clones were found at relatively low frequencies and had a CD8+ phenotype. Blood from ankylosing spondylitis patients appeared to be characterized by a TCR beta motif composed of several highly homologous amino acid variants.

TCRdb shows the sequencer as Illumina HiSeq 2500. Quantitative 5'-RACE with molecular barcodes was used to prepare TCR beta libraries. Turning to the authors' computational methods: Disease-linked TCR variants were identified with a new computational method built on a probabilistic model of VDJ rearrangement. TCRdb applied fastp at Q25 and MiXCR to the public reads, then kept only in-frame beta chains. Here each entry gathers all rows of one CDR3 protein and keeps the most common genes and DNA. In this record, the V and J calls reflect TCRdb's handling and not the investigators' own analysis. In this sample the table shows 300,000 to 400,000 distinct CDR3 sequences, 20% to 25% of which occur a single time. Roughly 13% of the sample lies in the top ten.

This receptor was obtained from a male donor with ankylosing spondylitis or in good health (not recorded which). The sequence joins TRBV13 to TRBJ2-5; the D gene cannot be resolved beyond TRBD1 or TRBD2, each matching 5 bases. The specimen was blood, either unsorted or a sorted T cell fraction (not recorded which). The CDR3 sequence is CASSFVGGIQETQYF. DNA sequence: TGTGCCAGCAGCTTCGTTGGGGGAATCCAAGAGACCCAGTACTTC.